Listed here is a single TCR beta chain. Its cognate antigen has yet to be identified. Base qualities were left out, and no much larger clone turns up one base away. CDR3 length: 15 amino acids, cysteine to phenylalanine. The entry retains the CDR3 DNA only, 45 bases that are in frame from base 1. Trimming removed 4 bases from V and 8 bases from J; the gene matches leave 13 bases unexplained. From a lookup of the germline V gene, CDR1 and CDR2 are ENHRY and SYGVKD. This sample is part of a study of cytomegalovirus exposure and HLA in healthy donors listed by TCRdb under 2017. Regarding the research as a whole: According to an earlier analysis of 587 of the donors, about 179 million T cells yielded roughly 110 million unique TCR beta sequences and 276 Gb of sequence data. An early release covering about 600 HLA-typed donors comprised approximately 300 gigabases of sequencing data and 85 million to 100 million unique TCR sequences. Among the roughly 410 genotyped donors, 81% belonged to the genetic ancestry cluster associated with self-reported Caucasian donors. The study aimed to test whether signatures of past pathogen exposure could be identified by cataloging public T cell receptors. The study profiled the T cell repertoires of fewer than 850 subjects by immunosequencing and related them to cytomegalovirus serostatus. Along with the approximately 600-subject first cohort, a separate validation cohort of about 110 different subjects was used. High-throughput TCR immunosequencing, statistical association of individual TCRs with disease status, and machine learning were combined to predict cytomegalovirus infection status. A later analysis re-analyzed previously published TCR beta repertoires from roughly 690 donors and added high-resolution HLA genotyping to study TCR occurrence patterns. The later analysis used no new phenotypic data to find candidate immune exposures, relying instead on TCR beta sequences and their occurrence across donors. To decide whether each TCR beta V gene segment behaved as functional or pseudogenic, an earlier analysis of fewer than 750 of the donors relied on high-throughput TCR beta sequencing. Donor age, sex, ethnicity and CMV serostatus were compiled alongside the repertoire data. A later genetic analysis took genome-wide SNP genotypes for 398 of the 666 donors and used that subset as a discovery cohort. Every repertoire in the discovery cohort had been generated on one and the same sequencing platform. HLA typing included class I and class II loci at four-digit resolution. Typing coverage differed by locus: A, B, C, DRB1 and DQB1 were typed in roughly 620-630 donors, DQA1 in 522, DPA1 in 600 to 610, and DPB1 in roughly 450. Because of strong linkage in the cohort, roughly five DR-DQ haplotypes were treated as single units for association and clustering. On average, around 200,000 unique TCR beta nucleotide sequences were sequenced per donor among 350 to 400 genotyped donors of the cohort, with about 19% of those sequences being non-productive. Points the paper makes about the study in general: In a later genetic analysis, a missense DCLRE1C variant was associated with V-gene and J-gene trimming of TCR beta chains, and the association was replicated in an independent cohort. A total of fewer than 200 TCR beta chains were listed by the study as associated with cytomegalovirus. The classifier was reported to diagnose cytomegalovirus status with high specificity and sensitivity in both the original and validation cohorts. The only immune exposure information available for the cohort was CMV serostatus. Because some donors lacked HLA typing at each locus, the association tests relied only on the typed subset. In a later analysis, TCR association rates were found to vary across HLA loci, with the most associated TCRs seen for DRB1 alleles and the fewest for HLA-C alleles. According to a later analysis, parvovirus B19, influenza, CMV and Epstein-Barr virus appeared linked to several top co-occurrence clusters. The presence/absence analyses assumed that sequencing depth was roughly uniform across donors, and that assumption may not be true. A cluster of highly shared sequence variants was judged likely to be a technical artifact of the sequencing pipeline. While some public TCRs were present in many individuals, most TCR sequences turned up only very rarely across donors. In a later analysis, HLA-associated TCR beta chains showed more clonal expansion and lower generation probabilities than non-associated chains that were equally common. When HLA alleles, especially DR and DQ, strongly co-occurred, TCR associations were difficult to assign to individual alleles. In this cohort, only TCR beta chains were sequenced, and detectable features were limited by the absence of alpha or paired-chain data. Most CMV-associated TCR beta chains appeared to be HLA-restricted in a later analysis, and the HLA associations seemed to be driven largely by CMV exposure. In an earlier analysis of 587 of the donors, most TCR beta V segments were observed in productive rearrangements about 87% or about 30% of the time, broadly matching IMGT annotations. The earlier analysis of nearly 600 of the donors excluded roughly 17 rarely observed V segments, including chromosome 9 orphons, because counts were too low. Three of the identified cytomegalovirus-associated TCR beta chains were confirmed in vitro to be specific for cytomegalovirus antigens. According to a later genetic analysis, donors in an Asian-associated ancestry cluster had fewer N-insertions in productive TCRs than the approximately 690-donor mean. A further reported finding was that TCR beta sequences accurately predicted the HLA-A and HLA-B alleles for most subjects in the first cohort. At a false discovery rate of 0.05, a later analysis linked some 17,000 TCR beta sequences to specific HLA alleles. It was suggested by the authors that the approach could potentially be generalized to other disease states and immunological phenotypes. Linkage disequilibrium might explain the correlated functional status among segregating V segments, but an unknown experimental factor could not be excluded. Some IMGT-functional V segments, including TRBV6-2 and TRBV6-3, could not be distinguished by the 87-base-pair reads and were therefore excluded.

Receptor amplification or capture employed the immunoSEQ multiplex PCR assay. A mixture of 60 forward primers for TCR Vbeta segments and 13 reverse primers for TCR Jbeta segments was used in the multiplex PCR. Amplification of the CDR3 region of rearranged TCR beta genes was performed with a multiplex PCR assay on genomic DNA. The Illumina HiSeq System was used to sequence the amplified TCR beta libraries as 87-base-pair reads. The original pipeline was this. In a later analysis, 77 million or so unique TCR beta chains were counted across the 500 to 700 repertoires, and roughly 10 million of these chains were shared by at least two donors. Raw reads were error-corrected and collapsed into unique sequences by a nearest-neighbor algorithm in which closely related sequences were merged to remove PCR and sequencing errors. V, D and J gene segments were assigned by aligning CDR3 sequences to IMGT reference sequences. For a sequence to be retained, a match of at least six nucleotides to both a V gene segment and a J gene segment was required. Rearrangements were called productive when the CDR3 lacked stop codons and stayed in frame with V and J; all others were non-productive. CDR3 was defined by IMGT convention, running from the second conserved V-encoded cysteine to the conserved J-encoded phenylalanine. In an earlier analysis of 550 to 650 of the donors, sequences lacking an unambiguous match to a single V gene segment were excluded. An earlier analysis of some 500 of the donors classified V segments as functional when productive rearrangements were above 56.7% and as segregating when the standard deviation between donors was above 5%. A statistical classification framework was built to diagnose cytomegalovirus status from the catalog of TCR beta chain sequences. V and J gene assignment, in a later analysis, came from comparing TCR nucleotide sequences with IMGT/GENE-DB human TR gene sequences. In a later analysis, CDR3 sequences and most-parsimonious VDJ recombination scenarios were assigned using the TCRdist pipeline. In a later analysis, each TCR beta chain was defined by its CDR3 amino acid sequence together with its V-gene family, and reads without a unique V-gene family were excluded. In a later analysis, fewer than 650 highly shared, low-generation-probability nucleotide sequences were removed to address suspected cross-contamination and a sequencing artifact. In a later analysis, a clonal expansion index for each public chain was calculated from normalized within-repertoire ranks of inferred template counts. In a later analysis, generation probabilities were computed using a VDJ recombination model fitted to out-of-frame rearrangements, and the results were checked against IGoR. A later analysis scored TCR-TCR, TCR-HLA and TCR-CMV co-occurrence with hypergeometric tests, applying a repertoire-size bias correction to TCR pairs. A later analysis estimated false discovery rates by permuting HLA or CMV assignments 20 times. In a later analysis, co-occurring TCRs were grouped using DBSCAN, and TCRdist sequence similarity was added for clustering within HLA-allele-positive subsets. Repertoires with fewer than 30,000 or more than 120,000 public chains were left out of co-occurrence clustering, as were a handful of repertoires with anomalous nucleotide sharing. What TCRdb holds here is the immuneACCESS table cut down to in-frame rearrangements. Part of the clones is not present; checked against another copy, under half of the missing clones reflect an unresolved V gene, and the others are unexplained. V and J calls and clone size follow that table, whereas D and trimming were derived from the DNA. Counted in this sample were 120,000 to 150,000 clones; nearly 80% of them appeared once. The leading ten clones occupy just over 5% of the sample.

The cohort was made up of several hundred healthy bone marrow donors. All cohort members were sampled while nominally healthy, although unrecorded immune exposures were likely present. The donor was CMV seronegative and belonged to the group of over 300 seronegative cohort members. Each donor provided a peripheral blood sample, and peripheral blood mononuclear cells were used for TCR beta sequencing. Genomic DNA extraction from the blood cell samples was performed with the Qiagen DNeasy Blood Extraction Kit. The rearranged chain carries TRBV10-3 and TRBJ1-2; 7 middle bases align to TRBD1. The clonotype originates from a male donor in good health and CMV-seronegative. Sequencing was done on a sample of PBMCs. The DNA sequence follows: TGTGCCATCAGTGGTGGAGGGACAGAAGCACAAGGCTACACCTTC. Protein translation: CAISGGGTEAQGYTF.